Listed below are T cell receptor beta chains from one sample, sequenced in a study of TIL therapy for anti-PD-1-resistant metastatic lung cancer. Sequenced by immunoSEQ multiplex PCR; TCRdb stores in-frame clones only, minus some. The data contain some 11,000 clones, 58% of them singletons. The specimen was tumor tissue, collected at baseline. The source of these receptors is a person between 30 and 79 years old with non-small cell lung cancer. The CDR3 runs from the conserved cysteine through the conserved F or W. A D gene is named only where the DNA matches it firmly. For some rows the clone size is stated as once, few or many, or as a class when expanded; others skip it.

V: TRBV6-5; D: -; size: -; J: TRBJ2-7; CDR3: CASSPDLWADEQYF; DNA: TGTGCCAGCAGTCCCGACCTCTGGGCGGACGAGCAGTACTTC
V: TRBV7-6; D: -; size: few; J: TRBJ2-2; CDR3: CASSLLPENTGELFF; DNA: TGTGCCAGCAGCTTATTACCAGAAAACACCGGGGAGCTGTTTTTT
V: TRBV14; D: TRBD2; size: -; J: TRBJ2-3; CDR3: CASSPRLAGVDTQYF; DNA: TGTGCCAGCAGCCCACGACTAGCTGGGGTAGATACGCAGTATTTT
V: TRBV2; D: -; size: -; J: TRBJ1-5; CDR3: CACNPTGGNQPQHF; DNA: TGTGCCTGCAACCCGACAGGTGGTAATCAGCCCCAGCATTTT
V: TRBV27; D: -; size: few; J: TRBJ2-6; CDR3: CASSPFIQGVGGANVLTF; DNA: TGTGCCAGCAGCCCATTTATCCAGGGAGTCGGAGGGGCCAACGTCCTGACTTTC
V: TRBV4-1; D: -; size: -; J: TRBJ2-1; CDR3: CASSQVGQGINEQFF; DNA: TGCGCCAGCAGCCAAGTGGGGCAGGGGATAAATGAGCAGTTCTTC
V: TRBV12-5; D: -; size: -; J: TRBJ1-2; CDR3: CASGSHTTRGYTF; DNA: TGTGCTAGTGGCAGCCATACTACAAGGGGCTACACCTTC
V: TRBV18; D: -; size: medium-sized; J: TRBJ1-5; CDR3: CASSPGNSNQPQHF; DNA: TGTGCCAGCTCACCAGGGAATAGCAATCAGCCCCAGCATTTT
V: TRBV18; D: -; size: once; J: TRBJ2-7; CDR3: CASSPTLTEQYF; DNA: TGTGCCAGCTCACCAACGCTTACCGAGCAGTACTTC
V: TRBV5-1; D: -; size: -; J: TRBJ1-2; CDR3: CASSLGRGPGQDGYTF; DNA: TGCGCCAGCAGCTTGGGACGCGGTCCGGGGCAGGATGGCTACACCTTC
V: TRBV15; D: -; size: few; J: TRBJ1-1; CDR3: CATAAGGGLAEAFF; DNA: TGTGCCACCGCAGCAGGCGGAGGGCTGGCTGAAGCTTTCTTT
V: TRBV28; D: TRBD1; size: -; J: TRBJ2-1; CDR3: CASSHPPDRALNEQFF; DNA: TGTGCCAGCAGCCACCCCCCGGACAGGGCCCTTAATGAGCAGTTCTTC
V: TRBV5-1; D: TRBD1; size: few; J: TRBJ1-1; CDR3: CASSKQGALNTEAFF; DNA: TGCGCCAGCAGCAAACAGGGGGCATTGAACACTGAAGCTTTCTTT
V: TRBV29-1; D: -; size: large; J: TRBJ2-7; CDR3: CSVERGGSGKQYF; DNA: TGCAGCGTTGAAAGGGGAGGTTCGGGGAAGCAGTACTTC
V: TRBV12-3/TRBV12-4; D: -; size: -; J: TRBJ2-1; CDR3: CASSFGGAQFF; DNA: TGTGCCAGCAGTTTTGGGGGGGCCCAGTTCTTC
V: TRBV6-4; D: TRBD2; size: -; J: TRBJ2-7; CDR3: CASSDSTGGWYEQYF; DNA: TGTGCCAGCAGTGACTCCACCGGGGGGTGGTACGAGCAGTACTTC
V: TRBV19; D: TRBD1; size: -; J: TRBJ1-6; CDR3: CASSPPTGSPLHF; DNA: TGTGCCAGTAGTCCCCCGACAGGGTCACCCCTCCACTTT
V: TRBV7-9; D: TRBD2; size: once; J: TRBJ2-3; CDR3: CASSLAGGLAIKEADTQYF; DNA: TGTGCCAGCAGCTTAGCGGGGGGACTAGCGATAAAGGAGGCAGATACGCAGTATTTT